This T cell receptor (beta chain) was recovered during a study of T cell changes during pregnancy in multiple sclerosis. CDR1 and CDR2 from the germline V gene are LGHNA and YNFKEQ. The CDR3 is made up of 15 amino acids. V gave up 8 bases and J gave up 0 bases, with 13 bases separating them. Clones were read by immunoSEQ multiplex PCR, and TCRdb kept only the in-frame ones, dropping some. The data hold some 93,000 clones, with roughly 91% observed a single time. Sequences were derived from peripheral blood, sampled after pregnancy. This clonotype was obtained from a female donor in good health, enrolled as a control in a pregnancy study. This chain links TRBV4-2 with TRBJ1-4; D not certain. CDR3 protein: CASDPGKATNEKLFF. The CDR3 region has the DNA TGTGCCAGCGACCCGGGGAAAGCAACTAATGAAAAACTGTTTTTT.